Listed here are 20 T cell receptor beta chains from one sample, sequenced in a study of tumor-infiltrating lymphocytes in primary liver carcinoma. Production of TCR beta cDNA used about 500 ng total RNA together with a constant-region primer. Library construction for TCR beta comprised three nested multiplex PCR rounds performed with slightly modified ARM-PCR. Rounds one and two of PCR, each of 9 to 11 cycles, were primed with TRBV1-TRBV30 forward primers and a C-beta reverse primer. TCRdb reprocessed the multiplex PCR reads via MiXCR and lists one record per CDR3 protein. The table lists over 100,000 distinct CDR3 sequences, less than 75% of them singletons, with roughly 7.3% in the top ten. Co-extraction of both nucleic acids (RNA and DNA) used about 18-31 mg of unsorted bulk tissue. Sequenced: tumor-adjacent normal liver tissue. The receptors come from a woman aged 55 to 70 with primary liver carcinoma and hepatitis B virus infection.

This clonotype was recorded many times. The rearrangement links TRBV6-1 to TRBJ1-4; D unresolved. The germline V gene encodes CDR1 MNHNS and CDR2 SASEGT. This CDR3 is 18 amino acids long. V was trimmed by 4 bases and J by 1 base, leaving 19 bases between them. The CDR3 DNA reads as TGTGCCAGCAGTGCTTCCGGGAGGACCCTCGTAACTAATGAAAAACTGTTTTTT. It specifies CASSASGRTLVTNEKLFF.

Note on this clonotype: The junction differs from germline at one of its ends, possibly a read error. The rearrangement links TRBV11-2 to TRBJ2-2; D may be TRBD2 (5 bases). Germline V gives CDR1 SGHAT, CDR2 FQNNGV. There are 15 residues in the CDR3. CDR3 nucleotide sequence: TGTGCCAGTAGCTACGGGTCGCAGAACACCGGGGAGCTGTTGTTT. The encoded protein is CASSYGSQNTGELLF.

CDR3 sequence (DNA): TGTGCCAGCAGCCCTTGGTCAGGGAGCACTGAAGCTTTCTTT. Translated: CASSPWSGSTEAFF. The chain employs TRBV11-2 and TRBJ1-1, with a tentative D call TRBD1 (5 bases). CDR3 length: 14 residues. Trimming pared 5 bases from V and 4 bases from J, leaving 14 bases between. Germline-derived CDR1 and CDR2 are SGHAT and FQNNGV. Complete variable domain (other parts from reference TRBV11-2 and TRBJ1-1): EAGVAQSPRYKIIEKRQSVAFWCNPISGHATLYWYQQILGQGPKLLIQFQNNGVVDDSQLPKDRFSAERLKGVDSTLKIQPAKLEDSAVYLCASSPWSGSTEAFFGQGTRLTVV.

The chain carries TRBV11-2 and TRBJ2-2, with D possibly being TRBD2 (6 bases). The CDR3 contains 13 residues. The germline V gene has CDR1 SGHAT and CDR2 FQNNGV. V shed 0 bases and J shed 16 bases, with 15 bases lying between them. The DNA of the CDR3 is TGTGCCAGCAGCTTAGAGGGGACTGGGGAGTCGTTTTTT. Residues: CASSLEGTGESFF.

In regard to this clonotype: The conserved final phenylalanine or tryptophan is absent from the CDR3, which likely points to a read error. The DNA is left out, because the CDR3 cannot be placed on it with certainty; the CDR3 is given as TCRdb lists it. The rearrangement links TRBV12-3 or TRBV12-4 to TRBJ1-5; TRBD1 was called by the table and not checked on the DNA. Both ends counted, the CDR3 spans 14 residues. The chain's CDR3 is CASSFGEGNQPLHI.

About this clonotype: One junction end disagrees with the germline gene, perhaps due to a read error. The V gene is TRBV11-3, the J gene TRBJ2-3; 7 bases are a match to TRBD1. Germline loops: CDR1 SGHNT, CDR2 YENEEA. This CDR3 spans 16 amino acids. The DNA of the CDR3 is TGTGACAGCAGCTTCCCCCCGGGACAGAACACAGATATGCAGTATTTT. Translated: CDSSFPPGQNTDMQYF.

Concerning this clonotype itself: A read error is likely, as this CDR3 ends without the conserved phenylalanine or tryptophan. The V call is TRBV7-8, the J call TRBJ2-1; 13 bases align to TRBD2. The CDR3 contains 16 residues. CDR1 is SGHVS, CDR2 FQNEAQ, per germline. CDR3 region: CASSLVGTSGTNEQFS. As DNA, the CDR3 is TGTGCCAGTAGCTTAGTTGGGACTAGCGGGACCAATGAGCAGTTCTCC.

To note about this clonotype: At one end the junction does not follow the germline gene, possibly because of a read error. The chain combines TRBV11-2 with TRBJ1-4; 7 positions match TRBD1. The CDR3 contains 19 residues. Germline CDR1 is SGHAT and CDR2 is FQNNGV. The DNA for the CDR3 is TGTGCCAGCAGCCTAGATCCCGCAGACAGGGATCCGTCCAATGAAAATCTGTTTTTT. It is translated as CASSLDPADRDPSNENLFF.

Notes on this clonotype: One junction end does not reproduce the germline sequence, and a read error may be involved. V gene TRBV4-1 combines with J gene TRBJ1-2, with 7 positions matching TRBD1. The CDR3 is 14 amino acids. From germline, CDR1 is MGHRA and CDR2 YSYEKL. This CDR3 reads CAGSQVTGFYDYTF. The CDR3 nucleotides read TGCGCCGGCAGCCAAGTGACAGGGTTCTATGACTACACCTTC.

This clonotype was counted a few times. This could be a read error, since a much larger clone is one nucleotide away. This chain joins TRBV5-4 and TRBJ2-1; 7 bases map to TRBD2. Germline CDR1 reads SGHNT; CDR2 reads YYREEE (reference sequence). The CDR3 has 14 amino acids. Here the CDR3 DNA reads TGTGCCAGCAGCTCCGGGACTACATACAATGAGCCGTTCTTC. Translated: CASSSGTTYNEPFF.

This clonotype was recorded once. One end of the junction varies from germline; a read error may be responsible. V and J are TRBV5-5 and TRBJ1-5, with TRBD1 as a possible D gene (5 bases). CDR3 length: 17 residues. The germline gives CDR1 SGHKS, CDR2 YYEKEE (reference sequence). The CDR3 loop is CASSLGRAVRSDQPQHF. DNA of the CDR3: TGTGCCAGCAGCTTGGGCAGGGCGGTGCGGAGCGATCAGCCCCAACATTTC.

To note about this clonotype: A read error may produce the germline difference seen at one junction end. CDR3: CASSFPSINYGYTF. The CDR3 region has the DNA TGTGCCAGCAGTTTCCCCTCGATAAACTATGGCTACACATTC. The chain recombines TRBV28 with TRBJ1-2, with D unresolved. The CDR3 sequence is 14 residues long. Germline V gene lookup returns CDR1 MDHEN and CDR2 SYDVKM.

The table lists this clonotype with a few counts. A much larger clone differs from this one at a single base, so this may be a read error. The chain combines TRBV7-9 with TRBJ2-7, with 8 bases lining up with TRBD2. V lost 3 bases to trimming and J lost 3 bases; unmatched junction nucleotides: 4. CDR3 length: 14 amino acids. From germline, CDR1 is SEHNR and CDR2 FQNEAQ (reference sequence). CDR3 region: CASSLREENYEQYF. The DNA of the CDR3 is TGTGCCAGCAGCTTGCGGGAGGAGAACTACGAGCAGTACTTC.

Comments on this clonotype: In this CDR3 the conserved last residue, phenylalanine or tryptophan, is missing, so a read error is likely. The DNA is omitted, as the CDR3 cannot be located on it reliably, and the CDR3 follows TCRdb's listing. CDR3 sequence: CVSSSGAADTQYI. The J gene is TRBJ2-3, the V gene TRBV11-2; whether TRBD1, the table's D call, matches the DNA was not checked. The CDR3 length equals 13 residues, ends included. The V gene's germline CDR1 is SGHAT and CDR2 FQNNGV.

J is TRBJ2-1 and V is TRBV5-6, with D perhaps matching TRBD2 (6 bases). CDR3 length: 15 amino acids. V dropped 1 base and J dropped 9 bases, with 17 bases sitting between them. Germline CDR1 SGHDT, CDR2 YYEEEE. CDR3 in amino acids: CASSLSGRSLIEQFF. DNA of the CDR3: TGTGCCAGCAGCTTGTCCGGGAGAAGTTTAATTGAGCAGTTCTTC.

This clonotype is labeled medium-sized. V gene TRBV12-3 or TRBV12-4 combines with J gene TRBJ1-2; D ambiguous. Trimming shortened V by 3 bases and J by 14 bases, and 13 bases separated the two germline ends. The CDR3 contains 11 residues. The CDR3 region has the DNA TGTGCCAGCAGTTTTGGCCAAGCGCGGACCTTC. This gives the protein CASSFGQARTF.

This clonotype was detected once. One end of the junction fails to match germline, which may point to a read error. J is TRBJ2-1 and V is TRBV7-9; 12 bases are shared with TRBD2. Germline V gene data show CDR1 as SEHNR and CDR2 as FQNEAQ (reference sequence). This CDR3 is built from 19 residues. The CDR3 DNA reads TGTGCTAGCAGCCCAAGGACTAGCGGGATGCTGAGCTCCTACTATGAGCAGTTCTTC. It is translated as CASSPRTSGMLSSYYEQFF.

About this clonotype: One end of the junction fails to match germline, which may point to a read error. The V call is TRBV6-1, the J call TRBJ2-1; 7 bases are shared with TRBD2. CDR3 length: 16 amino acids. The germline V gene has CDR1 MNHNS and CDR2 SASEGT. The CDR3 DNA is TGTGCGAGCAGTGAATCGGCTAGCGGAGGAAACAGTGAGCAGTTCTTC. Its translation: CASSESASGGNSEQFF.

The chain combines TRBV6-5 with TRBJ2-3; a weak D match, TRBD2 (5 bases). V was clipped by 9 bases and J by 4 bases, with 17 bases between them. CDR3 length: 14 residues. Germline CDR1 reads MNHEY; CDR2 reads SVGAGI. The DNA for the CDR3 is TGTGCCAGGATCATACTATCGGGGTCAGATACGCAGTATTTT. Encoded protein: CARIILSGSDTQYF.

Details on this clonotype: An end of the junction differs from the germline gene, which may be a read error. This chain links TRBV11-1 with TRBJ2-5, with TRBD1 as a possible D gene (5 bases). There are 15 residues in the CDR3. The V gene's germline CDR1 is SGHAT and CDR2 FQDESV (reference sequence). The DNA for the CDR3 is TGTGCCAGCAGCTTGGGTGCACAGGCTAGAGAGACCCAATACTTC. As protein: CASSLGAQARETQYF.